The subject of this entry is one T cell receptor beta chain. These data belong to a study of blood T cell repertoires in COVID-19. In the study overall: Researchers got acute and convalescent COVID-19 samples from the United States, Italy and Spain. T cells, B-cell-depleted T cells, or PBMCs provided the cDNA or gDNA that served as material.

Sequenced by immunoSEQ multiplex PCR; TCRdb stores in-frame clones only, minus some. Of roughly 59,000 clones in the sample, 65% to 80% were seen once. CDR1 and CDR2 from the germline V gene are SGHTA and FQGNSA. CDR3 length: 15 amino acids. With V trimmed by 2 bases and J by 3 bases, 5 bases remained unmatched. Material for sequencing was peripheral blood. The rearrangement links TRBV7-2 to TRBJ2-3; 7 bases align to TRBD2. This sequence originates from a human donor in a cohort sampled during active COVID-19. The CDR3 is CASSLQRDKTDTQYF. CDR3 coding DNA: TGTGCCAGCAGCTTACAGCGGGATAAAACAGATACGCAGTATTTT.